This T cell receptor beta chain was documented in a study of blood T cells in healthy people across ages. A minimum of 7 million PBMCs was isolated per sample. Through a sample-barcoded 5' primer and a J-beta primer mix, a second PCR was run for roughly 6 to 12 cycles. From the 5' RACE reads, TCRdb called clonotypes with MiXCR, one entry per CDR3 protein. The data contain over 1,200,000 distinct CDR3 sequences, roughly 64% of them singletons. The germline V gene has CDR1 MGHRA and CDR2 YSYEKL. The CDR3 is 14 amino acids. Trimming stripped 0 bases from V and 5 bases from J, with 9 bases between. This clonotype turned up a few times.

The chain links TRBV4-1 to TRBJ2-3; D uncertain. Source material: blood. This sequence originates from a man in his late teens or twenties in good health. In DNA, the CDR3 is TGCGCCAGCAGCCAAGATTTAGAGGTAGATACGCAGTATTTT. This translates into CASSQDLEVDTQYF.